These 3 T cell receptor beta chains came from one sample sequenced in a study of control samples from healthy donors and cancer patients. Assay used: immunoSEQ multiplex PCR; TCRdb lists only in-frame clones, some missing. The sample lists about 120,000 clones, 88% occurring once. Material: blood. These receptors all come from a man aged 35 to 55 in good health.

DNA for the CDR3: TGTGCCAGCAGTTTAGGGGGCGTGGGGGGAAACATTCAGTACTTC. It is translated as CASSLGGVGGNIQYF. The V gene is TRBV28, the J gene TRBJ2-4; D tentatively reads TRBD1 or TRBD2 (6 bases each). Germline assignment: CDR1 MDHEN and CDR2 SYDVKM. Trimming removed 2 bases at V and 6 bases at J, with 14 bases between. CDR3 length equals 15 residues.

The J gene is TRBJ2-3, the V gene TRBV24-1; 8 positions agree with TRBD2. Germline V gene sequence: CDR1 KGHDR, CDR2 SFDVKD. The CDR3 has 16 residues. The J segment lost 3 bases and the V segment lost 4 bases, leaving 8 bases of the junction unmatched. CDR3 sequence (DNA): TGTGCCACCAGTGAGGACGGGGGGGCTACAACAGATACGCAGTATTTT. This gives the protein CATSEDGGATTDTQYF.

V is TRBV19 and J is TRBJ2-3, with D possibly TRBD2 on 6 matching bases. V was shortened by 4 bases and J by 4 bases, with 15 bases between the two germline ends. Germline V gives CDR1 LNHDA, CDR2 SQIVND (reference sequence). The CDR3 covers 15 residues. The chain's CDR3 is CASSRQEGPPDTQYF. In DNA form, the CDR3 reads TGTGCCAGTAGTAGGCAGGAGGGTCCCCCAGATACGCAGTATTTT.